This T cell receptor (beta chain) was identified in a study of cytomegalovirus exposure and HLA in healthy donors. Study-level findings and limits: Later work associated fewer than 20,000 TCR beta sequences with HLA alleles at 0.05 false discovery rate.

V lost 1 base, J lost 0 bases, and 13 bases lay in between. Germline V lookup: CDR1 MGHRA, CDR2 YSYEKL. CDR3 size: 16 residues. The PCR had 60 Vbeta and 13 Jbeta primers. Assay: immunoSEQ multiplex PCR; the TCRdb copy retains only in-frame clones and omits some. The sample contains about 150,000 clones, around three quarters of which appear only once. In regard to this clone: Antigen unknown.

Sequenced sample: PBMCs. The chain carries TRBV4-1 and TRBJ2-7, with D tentatively TRBD2 (7 bases). The sequence came from a man aged 35 to 55 in good health and CMV-seronegative. CDR3 protein: CASSQGGLAVSYEQYF. CDR3 bases: TGCGCCAGCAGCCAAGGGGGGCTAGCGGTCTCCTACGAGCAGTACTTC.